The clone carrying this T cell receptor (beta chain) was counted between two and nine times. Its antigen remains unknown. This entry is derived from a study of T-cell memory formation after mild COVID-19. The study's findings and limits: Some SARS-CoV-2-responding clones were already detected in memory before infection.

V shed 0 bases and J shed 9 bases, with 10 bases lying between them. The CDR3 is 13 residues long. Germline loops: CDR1 SGHRS, CDR2 YFSETQ. TCRdb re-analysed the 5' RACE reads in MiXCR, keeping a single row per CDR3 protein. This sample has about 290,000 distinct CDR3 sequences, with more than 15% found just once. The source material was PBMCs or a T cell subset sorted from them (not recorded which). V gene TRBV5-1 combines with J gene TRBJ2-1, with D perhaps matching TRBD2 (5 bases). The clonotype was recovered from a man aged 18 to 29 who had mild COVID-19 (a few samples of this study predate the infection). Cell type and time point are not known. The DNA of the CDR3 is TGCGCCAGCAGCTTGGACGGTGGAGGTGAGCAGTTCTTC. Its protein is CASSLDGGGEQFF. Supplemented by reference TRBV5-1 and TRBJ2-1, the full variable domain reads KAGVTQTPRYLIKTRGQQVTLSCSPISGHRSVSWYQQTPGQGLQFLFEYFSETQRNKGNFPGRFSGRQFSNSRSEMNVSTLELGDSALYLCASSLDGGGEQFFGPGTRLTVL.